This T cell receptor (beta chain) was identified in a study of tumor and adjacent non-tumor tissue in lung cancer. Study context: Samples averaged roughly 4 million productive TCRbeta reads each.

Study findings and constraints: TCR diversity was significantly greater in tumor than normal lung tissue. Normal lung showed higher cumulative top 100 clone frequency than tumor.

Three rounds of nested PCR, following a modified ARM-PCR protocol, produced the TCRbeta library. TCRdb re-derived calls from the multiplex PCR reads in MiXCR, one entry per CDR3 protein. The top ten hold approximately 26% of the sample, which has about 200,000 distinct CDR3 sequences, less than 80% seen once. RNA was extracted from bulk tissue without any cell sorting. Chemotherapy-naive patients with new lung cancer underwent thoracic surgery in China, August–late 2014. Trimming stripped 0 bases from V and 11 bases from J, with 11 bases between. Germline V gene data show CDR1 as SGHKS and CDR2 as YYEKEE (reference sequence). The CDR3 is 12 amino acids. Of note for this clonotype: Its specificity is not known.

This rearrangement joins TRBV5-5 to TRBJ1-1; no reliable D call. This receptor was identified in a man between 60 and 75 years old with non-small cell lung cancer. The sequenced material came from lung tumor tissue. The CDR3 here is CASSLGFRDAFF. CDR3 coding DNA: TGTGCCAGCAGCTTGGGGTTCCGAGACGCTTTCTTT.